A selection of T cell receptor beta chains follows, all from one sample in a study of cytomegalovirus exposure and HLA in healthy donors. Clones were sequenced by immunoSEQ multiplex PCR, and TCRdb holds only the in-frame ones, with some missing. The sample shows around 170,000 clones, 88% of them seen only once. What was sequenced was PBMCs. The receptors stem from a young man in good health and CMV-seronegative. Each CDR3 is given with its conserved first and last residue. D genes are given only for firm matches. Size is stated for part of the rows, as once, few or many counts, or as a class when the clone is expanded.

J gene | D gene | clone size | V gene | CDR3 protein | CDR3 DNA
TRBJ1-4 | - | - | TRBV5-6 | CASSLSSGLEKLFF | TGTGCCAGCAGCTTGTCGTCAGGGCTTGAAAAACTGTTTTTT
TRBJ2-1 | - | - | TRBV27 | CASSLFRVDNEQFF | TGTGCCAGCAGTTTATTCAGGGTGGACAATGAGCAGTTCTTC
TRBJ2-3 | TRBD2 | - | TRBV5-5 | CASSSDPGLAGPDTQYF | TGTGCCAGCAGCTCAGATCCGGGACTAGCGGGGCCAGATACGCAGTATTTT
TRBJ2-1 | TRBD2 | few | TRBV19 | CASSIGLAAYNEQFF | TGTGCCAGTAGTATAGGGCTAGCGGCCTACAATGAGCAGTTCTTC
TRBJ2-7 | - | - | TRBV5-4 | CASGRDSNEQYF | TGTGCCAGCGGACGGGATTCAAACGAGCAGTACTTC
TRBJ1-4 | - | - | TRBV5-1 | CASSLAARVEEKLFF | TGCGCCAGCAGCTTGGCCGCCAGGGTGGAGGAAAAACTGTTTTTT
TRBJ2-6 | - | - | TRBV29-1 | CSVEEFYSGANVLTF | TGCAGCGTTGAAGAGTTTTACTCTGGGGCCAACGTCCTGACTTTC
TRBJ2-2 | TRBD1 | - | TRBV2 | CASSEALILGQGTGELFF | TGTGCCAGCAGTGAAGCGCTTATTCTGGGACAGGGGACCGGGGAGCTGTTTTTT
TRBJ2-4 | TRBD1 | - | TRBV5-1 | CASSPGTGGIGNIQYF | TGCGCCAGCAGCCCCGGGACAGGGGGGATTGGCAACATTCAGTACTTC
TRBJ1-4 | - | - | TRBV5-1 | CASSIGYDSEKLFF | TGCGCCAGCAGCATAGGATACGACAGTGAAAAACTGTTTTTT
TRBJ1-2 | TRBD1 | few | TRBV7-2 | CASSRRDRVDGYTF | TGTGCCAGCAGCCGACGGGACAGGGTGGATGGCTACACCTTC
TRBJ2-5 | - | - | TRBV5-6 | CASSLGGLDQETQYF | TGTGCCAGCAGCTTGGGGGGGCTGGACCAAGAGACCCAGTACTTC
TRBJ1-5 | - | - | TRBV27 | CASSFLGKERNQPQHF | TGTGCCAGCAGTTTCCTCGGGAAGGAACGCAATCAGCCCCAGCATTTT
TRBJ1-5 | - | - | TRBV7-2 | CASSVSRGRGQPQHF | TGTGCCAGCAGCGTGAGCAGGGGAAGAGGACAGCCCCAGCATTTT
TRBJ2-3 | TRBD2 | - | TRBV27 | CASTDRGGIDTQYF | TGTGCCAGCACAGATCGGGGGGGCATCGATACGCAGTATTTT